A single sample is the source of the 19 T cell receptor beta chains below, sequenced in a study of T cells in Graves' hyperthyroidism and ophthalmopathy. TCR beta CDR3 sequences were amplified from RNA transcripts. Initially, a first-round RT-PCR of the TCR CDR3 employed the HTBI primer set. In TCRdb, the multiplex PCR reads were re-called with MiXCR into one record per CDR3 protein. The table lists about 610,000 distinct CDR3 sequences, 14% to 15% of them singletons, with around 4% in the top ten. Sequencing was performed on blood. The source is a woman aged 40 to 50 with Graves' ophthalmopathy.

Many counts were recorded for this clonotype. The chain links TRBV19 to TRBJ1-1, with D hard to call. With 1 base removed from V and 1 base from J, the gap between germline ends came to 7 bases. Germline loops: CDR1 LNHDA, CDR2 SQIVND (reference sequence). CDR3 length: 14 residues. The DNA of the CDR3 is TGTGCCAGTAGTATAGGGGTGGGGAACACTGAAGCTTTCTTT. As protein: CASSIGVGNTEAFF.

This clonotype has ten or more counts. The gene calls are TRBV28 and TRBJ2-7; tentatively, D is TRBD1 (6 bases). The length of the CDR3 is 13 residues. Trimming pared 6 bases from V and 5 bases from J, leaving 14 bases between. Germline values: CDR1 MDHEN, CDR2 SYDVKM. The CDR3 nucleotides are TGTGCCAGCAGACCTCAGGGGTGGAACGAGCAGTACTTC. This translates into CASRPQGWNEQYF.

CDR3 region: CASSFGGEGRAFF. DNA for the CDR3: TGTGCCAGCAGTTTCGGAGGGGAGGGTAGAGCTTTCTTT. The rearrangement uses TRBV12-3 or TRBV12-4 and TRBJ1-1; TRBD1 might be the D (5 bases). Trimming stripped 3 bases from V and 10 bases from J, with 15 bases between. The CDR3 contains 13 residues.

This clonotype was picked up many times. V and J are TRBV10-3 and TRBJ2-2; TRBD1 matches 9 bases. Germline V lookup: CDR1 ENHRY, CDR2 SYGVKD. The CDR3 sequence is 17 residues long. Unmatched junction bases numbered 10, after V lost 6 bases and J lost 2 bases. For the CDR3, the DNA is TGTGCCATCAGGGATTATACAGGGGGCCTCAACACCGGGGAGCTGTTTTTT. It yields the protein CAIRDYTGGLNTGELFF.

This clonotype was counted ten times or more. The chain has TRBV28 and TRBJ2-5, with D perhaps TRBD2 (6 bases). This CDR3 contains 14 residues. Germline V gene lookup returns CDR1 MDHEN and CDR2 SYDVKM. Deletions cut 3 bases from V and 4 bases from J, with 12 bases between. The CDR3 nucleotides read TGTGCCAGCAGTTTCGACTCGGGAGTAGAGACCCAGTACTTC. Amino acids: CASSFDSGVETQYF.

This clonotype was detected ten times or more. The chain is built from TRBV28 and TRBJ2-7; D tentatively reads TRBD1 or TRBD2 (5 bases each). This CDR3 region has 14 residues. Trimming pared 6 bases from V and 0 bases from J, leaving 12 bases between. Germline CDR1 is MDHEN and CDR2 is SYDVKM. CDR3 sequence reads: CASSLTGRSYEQYF. For the CDR3, the DNA is TGTGCCAGCAGCCTAACGGGACGCTCCTACGAGCAGTACTTC.

This chain uses TRBV6-1 with TRBJ1-6, with TRBD1 matching over 8 bases. From germline, CDR1 is MNHNS and CDR2 SASEGT. V shed 2 bases and J 9 bases; nucleotides not matched to a gene: 6. The CDR3 contains 15 residues. CDR3 protein: CASSESGQGLSPLHF. The DNA of the CDR3 is TGTGCCAGCAGTGAAAGCGGACAGGGACTTTCACCCCTCCACTTT.

This clonotype has only a few counts. V is TRBV10-3 and J is TRBJ2-2; 9 bases are a match to TRBD1. CDR1 and CDR2 from the germline V gene are ENHRY and SYGVKD. Unmatched junction bases numbered 4, after V lost 6 bases and J lost 5 bases. This CDR3 region has 14 residues. CDR3 nucleotides: TGTGCCATCAGACGACAGGGGGTGACCGGGGAGCTGTTTTTT. Protein product: CAIRRQGVTGELFF.

The CDR3 DNA is TGTGCCAGCAGAAGGTTACAGGGTTCTAGCACAGATACGCAGTATTTT. Its translation is CASRRLQGSSTDTQYF. This rearrangement joins TRBV28 to TRBJ2-3, with a possible D match to TRBD1 (6 bases). The CDR3 sequence is 16 residues long. Germline V gene lookup returns CDR1 MDHEN and CDR2 SYDVKM. Trimming removed 6 bases at V and 0 bases at J, with 16 bases between.

This clonotype has at least ten counts. The J gene is TRBJ1-5, the V gene TRBV12-3 or TRBV12-4; perhaps TRBD1 as D (5 bases). CDR3 size: 12 residues. The V and J ends lost 6 bases and 3 bases respectively, with 6 bases between them. The CDR3 DNA is TGTGCCAGCAGGGGGCCCAATCAGCCCCAGCATTTT. Its protein product is CASRGPNQPQHF.

This clonotype was counted ten times or more. This chain links TRBV15 with TRBJ2-7; D gene unclear. The CDR3 extends over 14 amino acids. Germline CDR1 LNHNV, CDR2 YYDKDF (reference sequence). V lost 5 bases and J lost 6, with 17 bases in between. The CDR3 DNA reads as TGTGCCACCAGCTCTACCCGTCGTCTGGGCGAGCAGTACTTC. It encodes CATSSTRRLGEQYF. The whole variable domain, filled in from reference TRBV15 and TRBJ2-7, reads DAMVIQNPRYQVTQFGKPVTLSCSQTLNHNVMYWYQQKSSQAPKLLFHYYDKDFNNEADTPDNFQSRRPNTSFCFLDIRSPGLGDTAMYLCATSSTRRLGEQYFGPGTRLTVT.

This clonotype was seen more than once but under ten times. Possible read error: a much larger clone is one base away. CDR3 amino acids: CANRGHAQGYGYTF. For the CDR3, the DNA is TGTGCCAACAGAGGACACGCACAAGGCTATGGCTACACCTTC. This rearrangement joins TRBV6-2 or TRBV6-3 to TRBJ1-2, with a weak D call TRBD1 (5 bases). This CDR3 is built from 14 residues. Per germline, CDR1 MNHEY and CDR2 SVGEGT. Trimming cost V 10 bases and J 4 bases, with 19 bases left between them.

The table lists this clonotype with a few counts. The V gene is TRBV7-9, the J gene TRBJ2-4; D remains ambiguous. The CDR3 contains 14 residues. Trimming removed 2 bases from V and 1 base from J, with 6 bases in between. Germline-derived CDR1 and CDR2 are SEHNR and FQNEAQ (reference sequence). CDR3 in DNA: TGTGCCAGCAGCTTACGAACCGCCAAAAACATTCAGTACTTC. Its translation: CASSLRTAKNIQYF.

The chain is built from TRBV15 and TRBJ1-5, with TRBD1 matching over 8 bases. The CDR3 is made up of 14 amino acids. The V segment lost 4 bases and the J segment 6 bases; nucleotides outside the gene matches: 5. CDR1 and CDR2 from the germline V gene are LNHNV and YYDKDF (reference sequence). The CDR3 reads CATSTRGLGQPQHF. As DNA, the CDR3 is TGTGCCACCAGCACCAGGGGGCTAGGTCAGCCCCAGCATTTT.

This clonotype occurred a few times. This sequence joins TRBV27 and TRBJ2-6, with D perhaps assigned TRBD1 or TRBD2 (5 bases each). Germline V gene sequence: CDR1 MNHEY, CDR2 SMNVEV (reference sequence). Trimming pared 8 bases from V and 4 bases from J, leaving 18 bases between. This CDR3 contains 16 residues. The DNA for the CDR3 is TGTGCCAGCTCTCGCCCTGGGGGATCAGGGGCCAACGTCCTGACTTTC. Amino acids: CASSRPGGSGANVLTF.

The sample holds many counts of this clonotype. The rearrangement uses TRBV2 and TRBJ2-7, with 8 bases aligning to TRBD2. CDR3 size: 14 residues. Germline values: CDR1 SNHLY, CDR2 FYNNEI. Losses at the gene ends were 6 bases for V and 4 bases for J; bases not matched to a gene: 8. CDR3 loop: CASRRVAGPYEQYF. Here the CDR3 DNA reads TGTGCCAGCAGACGGGTAGCGGGACCGTACGAGCAGTACTTC.

The sample holds a few counts of this clonotype. This rearrangement joins TRBV29-1 to TRBJ2-3; perhaps TRBD2 as D (6 bases). V was cut by 6 bases and J by 6 bases, with 19 bases left in between. Germline assignment: CDR1 SQVTM and CDR2 ANQGSEA. CDR3 length: 14 residues. The CDR3 DNA reads TGCAGCGTCAGAGGAGCGGGTGGGGTGGATACGCAGTATTTT. Translated: CSVRGAGGVDTQYF.

This clonotype has a count of ten or more. The V gene is TRBV20-1, the J gene TRBJ1-2; no definite D call. Germline CDR1 DFQATT, CDR2 SNEGSKA (reference sequence). V gave up 4 bases and J gave up 6 bases, with 15 bases separating them. The CDR3 covers 13 residues. The CDR3 loop reads CSAIRSSGHGYTF. The CDR3, as DNA: TGCAGTGCTATAAGGTCGTCGGGCCATGGCTACACCTTC.

This chain links TRBV12-3 or TRBV12-4 with TRBJ2-7; D gene unclear. This CDR3 has 14 amino acids. With 3 bases removed from V and 6 bases from J, the gap between germline ends came to 15 bases. CDR3 nucleotide sequence: TGTGCCAGCAGTTTCGGTGGGGTGGTCCTCGAGCAGTACTTC. Protein sequence: CASSFGGVVLEQYF.